This T cell receptor (beta chain) derives from a study of shared clonotypes between healthy human individuals. CDR1 is LNHNV and CDR2 is YYDKDF in the germline V gene (reference sequence). CDR3 length: 19 amino acids. Trimming shortened V by 0 bases and J by 0 bases, and 17 bases separated the two germline ends. Findings and caveats of the study: Some clonotypes were shared by all four sorted-subset donors, while others were not shared. The non-shared ones had lower generation probabilities than the shared ones. Depth was large, yet rarefaction showed that sorted-subset sequencing was incomplete. An anticipated effect of sequencing depth on clonotype sharing among donors was recognized.

Turning to this clone: Antigen: not known.

CD8 cells regarded as naive lacked CD45RO, were positively chosen for CCR7, and omitted terminally differentiated effector memory CD45RA+ cells. Clones were sequenced by immunoSEQ multiplex PCR, and TCRdb holds only the in-frame ones, with some missing. The table lists 800,000 to 950,000 clones, about 96% of them singletons, with less than 0.3% in the top ten. This TCR derives from a man aged 25-45 years in good health. The material sequenced was naive CD8+ T cells sorted from blood. The rearrangement uses TRBV15 and TRBJ2-2; D is unclear. The CDR3 bases are TGTGCCACCAGCAGAGATCCAACAAGCCCACTCGCGAACACCGGGGAGCTGTTTTTT. Encoded protein: CATSRDPTSPLANTGELFF.